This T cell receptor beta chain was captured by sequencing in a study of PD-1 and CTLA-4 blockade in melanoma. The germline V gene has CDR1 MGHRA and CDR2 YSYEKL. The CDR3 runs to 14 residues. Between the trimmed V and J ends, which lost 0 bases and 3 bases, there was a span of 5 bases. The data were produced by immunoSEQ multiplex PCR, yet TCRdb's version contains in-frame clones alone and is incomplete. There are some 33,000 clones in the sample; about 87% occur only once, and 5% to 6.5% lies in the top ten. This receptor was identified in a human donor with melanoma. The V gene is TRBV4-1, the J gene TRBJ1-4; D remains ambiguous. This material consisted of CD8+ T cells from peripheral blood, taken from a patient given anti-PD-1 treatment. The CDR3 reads CASSQEGSNEKLFF. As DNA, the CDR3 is TGCGCCAGCAGCCAAGAAGGATCTAATGAAAAACTGTTTTTT.